This TCR beta chain was identified in a study of T cell repertoires in cytomegalovirus infection. Overall study context: From public TCR beta signatures came an indication of both CMV infection and matching HLA type. Overall study findings and caveats: HLA-C-restricted CMV-specific TCR beta clonotypes were dominant in the ex vivo response. Summed public TCR beta family frequency identified CMV carriers bearing the relevant HLA.

Points on this clonotype: Its antigen is undetermined.

J gave up 0 bases and V 5 bases, and 12 bases lay outside the gene matches. The CDR3 spans 20 residues. Germline assignment: CDR1 SEHNR and CDR2 FQNEAQ (reference sequence). TCRdb reprocessed the reads via MiXCR and lists one record per CDR3 protein. The sample consists of 300,000 or so distinct CDR3 sequences, roughly a quarter of them appearing once. The sequence came from a human donor in good health (CMV status not recorded). Some clones in this sample may be carry-over from other donors' samples. The sequencing sample was made of PBMCs. The chain joins TRBV7-9 to TRBJ2-1; 14 bases align to TRBD2. The CDR3 loop reads CASSPKSGTSGGSSYNEQFF. CDR3 bases: TGTGCCAGCAGCCCGAAATCCGGGACTAGCGGGGGAAGCTCCTACAATGAGCAGTTCTTC.